A single sample gave rise to the 28 T cell receptor beta chains below, sequenced in a study of CD8 T cells in Susac syndrome. The RNA, roughly 0.45 to 1 ug, was put through reverse transcription using random hexamers. TCRdb reanalysed the immunoSEQ multiplex PCR reads using MiXCR and keeps one entry per CDR3 protein. The sample includes approximately 160,000 distinct CDR3 sequences, about 96% of them seen just once. Sequenced material: CD4+ T cells from PBMCs. These receptors were taken from a human donor with Susac syndrome.

The V gene is TRBV7-2, the J gene TRBJ2-3; 9 nucleotides match TRBD1. This CDR3 comprises 17 residues. J lost 2 bases, V lost 0 bases, and 6 bases had no gene match. CDR1 and CDR2 from the germline V gene are SGHTA and FQGNSA. CDR3 bases: TGTGCCAGCAGCTTAGCCGGGACAGGGCGCCTCACAGATACGCAGTATTTT. It yields the protein CASSLAGTGRLTDTQYF.

This clonotype was seen a few times. The genes are TRBV6-2 or TRBV6-3 and TRBJ2-5; no definite D call. Trimming removed 0 bases at V and 2 bases at J, with 7 bases between. Germline V lookup: CDR1 MNHEY, CDR2 SVGEGT. The CDR3 extends over 14 amino acids. CDR3: CASSYSGSQETQYF. In nucleotides, the CDR3 is TGTGCCAGCAGTTACTCCGGCAGTCAAGAGACCCAGTACTTC.

V usage is TRBV6-1 and J usage is TRBJ2-7; D tentatively fits TRBD1 or TRBD2 (5 bases each). The CDR3 length is 12 residues. The ends were cut back, 5 bases at V and 6 bases at J, with 11 bases in the middle. CDR1 is MNHNS, CDR2 SASEGT, per germline. The CDR3 region is CASSWERGEQYV. The CDR3 region has the DNA TGTGCCAGCAGTTGGGAGAGGGGCGAGCAGTACGTC.

V gene TRBV2 combines with J gene TRBJ1-4; TRBD1 matches at 8 bases. This CDR3 comprises 15 residues. J was trimmed by 7 bases and V by 6 bases; bases with no gene match: 10. Germline assignment: CDR1 SNHLY and CDR2 FYNNEI. CDR3 sequence reads: CASSPARGTGEKLFF. The CDR3 DNA sequence: TGTGCCAGCAGCCCCGCTCGCGGGACAGGTGAAAAACTGTTTTTT.

The chain recombines TRBV5-6 with TRBJ2-3; D is possibly TRBD2 (5 bases). The CDR3 has 18 amino acids. In germline, CDR1 is SGHDT, CDR2 YYEEEE. Trimming removed 1 base at V and 2 bases at J, with 20 bases between. As DNA, the CDR3 is TGTGCCAGCAGCTTGCGGCTAACTAGAATGTCGTTCACAGATACGCAGTATTTT. Its protein is CASSLRLTRMSFTDTQYF.

This chain links TRBV19 with TRBJ1-2; D may be TRBD1 (5 bases). The CDR3 is made up of 12 amino acids. Trimming shortened V by 11 bases and J by 4 bases, and 14 bases separated the two germline ends. Germline V CDR1 and CDR2: LNHDA, SQIVND (reference sequence). CDR3: CAGWDLIYGYTF. DNA of the CDR3: TGTGCCGGGTGGGACCTCATCTATGGCTACACCTTC.

DNA for the CDR3: TGTGCCAGTAGTACGGCACGGATGAACACTGAAGCTTTCTTT. It encodes CASSTARMNTEAFF. This rearrangement joins TRBV19 to TRBJ1-1; D is unresolved. Germline values: CDR1 LNHDA, CDR2 SQIVND (reference sequence). The CDR3 consists of 14 residues. The V gene lost 4 bases and the J gene lost 0 bases, with 9 bases spanning the gap.

This chain uses TRBV2 with TRBJ2-2; D not certain. Trimming shortened V by 9 bases and J by 7 bases, and 12 bases separated the two germline ends. From germline, CDR1 is SNHLY and CDR2 FYNNEI. This CDR3 contains 12 residues. The CDR3 loop is CASRANLGELFF. The CDR3 DNA reads TGTGCCAGTCGAGCTAACCTCGGGGAGCTGTTTTTT.

The chain has TRBV4-3 and TRBJ2-7; TRBD2 matches 9 bases. CDR3 length: 15 residues. V shed 0 bases, J shed 6 bases, and the junction held 6 bases outside the gene matches. Per germline, CDR1 LGHNA and CDR2 YSLEER. The CDR3 nucleotides are TGCGCCAGCAGCCAAGATCTTTCACTAGCGGGCGAGCAGTACTTC. This translates into CASSQDLSLAGEQYF.

This chain joins TRBV12-3 or TRBV12-4 and TRBJ2-3, with TRBD2 identical over 9 bases. V was pared by 5 bases and J by 2 bases, with 11 bases of the junction left unmatched. The CDR3 runs 17 residues. DNA of the CDR3: TGTGCCAGCAGTCCCCTTAGCGGGAGTTCCCACACAGATACGCAGTATTTT. Protein: CASSPLSGSSHTDTQYF.

This chain uses TRBV6-5 with TRBJ1-4; D perhaps matches TRBD1 (5 bases). Germline CDR1 MNHEY, CDR2 SVGAGI. There are 14 residues in the CDR3. Trimming stripped 6 bases from V and 4 bases from J, with 12 bases between. CDR3 region: CASSPGPSNEKLFF. CDR3 in DNA: TGTGCCAGCAGCCCGGGGCCGAGTAATGAAAAACTGTTTTTT.

This CDR3 reads CASGIQGADTQYF. The CDR3 nucleotides are TGTGCCAGCGGGATACAGGGGGCAGATACGCAGTATTTT. V usage is TRBV28 and J usage is TRBJ2-3; 8 positions agree with TRBD1. CDR1 and CDR2 from the germline V gene are MDHEN and SYDVKM. Unmatched junction bases numbered 5, after V lost 8 bases and J lost 4 bases. The CDR3 length is 13 residues.

This CDR3 is CSAKPPWTDTQYF. The CDR3, as DNA: TGCAGTGCTAAACCTCCTTGGACAGATACGCAGTATTTT. The chain carries TRBV20-1 and TRBJ2-3; D gene ambiguous. Trimming shortened V by 4 bases and J by 3 bases, and 11 bases separated the two germline ends. The CDR3 has 13 residues. Germline CDR1 reads DFQATT; CDR2 reads SNEGSKA (reference sequence).

The rearrangement links TRBV7-2 to TRBJ2-7; D could derive from TRBD1 or TRBD2 (5 bases each). Deletions cut 3 bases from V and 1 base from J, with 13 bases between. CDR3 size: 15 residues. Germline loops: CDR1 SGHTA, CDR2 FQGNSA. The CDR3 region is CASSFAEGPSYEQYF. Here the CDR3 DNA reads TGTGCCAGCAGCTTCGCCGAGGGACCTTCCTACGAGCAGTACTTC.

This sequence joins TRBV6-2 or TRBV6-3 and TRBJ2-3, with D unresolved. Germline CDR1 and CDR2: MNHEY and SVGEGT. The V end was cut by 0 bases, the J end by 0 bases, with 7 bases between. This CDR3 has 15 residues. The CDR3 protein is CASSYSETSTDTQYF. The CDR3 DNA is TGTGCCAGCAGTTACTCGGAGACTAGCACAGATACGCAGTATTTT.

This clonotype showed up just a few times. Written as DNA, the CDR3 is TGTGCCAGCAGCTCCGGACAGGCGAAAGAGACCCAGTACTTC. Translated, it gives CASSSGQAKETQYF. The chain is built from TRBV11-2 and TRBJ2-5; 7 bases line up with TRBD1. With 4 bases clipped from V and 3 bases from J, the junction kept 5 bases outside the gene matches. This CDR3 spans 14 amino acids. CDR1 is SGHAT, CDR2 FQNNGV, per germline.

The chain carries TRBV9 and TRBJ2-1; 9 nucleotides match TRBD2. The CDR3 has 17 residues. CDR1 and CDR2 (germline): SGDLS, YYNGEE. V lost 0 bases to trimming and J lost 4 bases; unmatched junction nucleotides: 8. CDR3 bases: TGTGCCAGCAGCGTAGGACCGGGTGGACTAGCGTACAATGAGCAGTTCTTC. Translation: CASSVGPGGLAYNEQFF.

The chain carries TRBV5-1 and TRBJ1-6; D is ambiguous. V was pared by 0 bases and J by 7 bases, with 11 bases between. The CDR3 is made up of 15 amino acids. The germline CDR1 and CDR2 sequences are SGHRS and YFSETQ. The CDR3 DNA is TGCGCCAGCAGCTTGGGACCGGAACCCAATTCACCCCTCCACTTT. Its translation is CASSLGPEPNSPLHF.

The V and J genes are TRBV11-2 and TRBJ2-1; 10 nucleotides agree with TRBD2. This CDR3 is 13 amino acids long. Trimming took 5 bases from V and 10 from J; bases not matched to a gene: 5. In germline, CDR1 is SGHAT, CDR2 FQNNGV. The CDR3: CASSLEREGEQFF. The CDR3 bases are TGTGCCAGCAGCCTCGAGCGGGAGGGGGAGCAGTTCTTC. Supplemented by reference TRBV11-2 and TRBJ2-1, the full variable domain reads EAGVAQSPRYKIIEKRQSVAFWCNPISGHATLYWYQQILGQGPKLLIQFQNNGVVDDSQLPKDRFSAERLKGVDSTLKIQPAKLEDSAVYLCASSLEREGEQFFGPGTRLTVL.

This chain links TRBV29-1 with TRBJ2-1; D is perhaps TRBD1 (6 bases). The CDR3 length is 12 residues. V gave up 5 bases and J gave up 4 bases, with 9 bases separating them. Germline assignment: CDR1 SQVTM and CDR2 ANQGSEA. The CDR3 DNA follows: TGCAGCGTTTCGGACAGTTACAATGAGCAGTTCTTC. Protein: CSVSDSYNEQFF.

V gene TRBV29-1 combines with J gene TRBJ2-7, with D perhaps TRBD1 (5 bases). V was cut by 8 bases and J by 7 bases, with 15 bases left in between. The V gene's germline CDR1 is SQVTM and CDR2 ANQGSEA. The CDR3 contains 11 residues. CDR3 sequence (DNA): TGCAGCATTAGACAGTCCCAAGAGCAGTACTTC. It encodes CSIRQSQEQYF.

The V call is TRBV10-3, the J call TRBJ2-3; TRBD1 matches at 12 bases. This CDR3 has 15 amino acids. Germline V gene data show CDR1 as ENHRY and CDR2 as SYGVKD. J was trimmed by 2 bases and V by 6 bases; bases with no gene match: 3. The CDR3 spells CAIRGGQGATDTQYF. In DNA form, the CDR3 reads TGTGCCATCAGGGGGGGACAGGGGGCCACAGATACGCAGTATTTT.

The chain carries TRBV16 and TRBJ2-5; possibly TRBD2 for D (6 bases). Trimming pared 0 bases from V and 6 bases from J, leaving 11 bases between. This CDR3 has 14 residues. Germline lookup yields CDR1 KGHSY and CDR2 FQNENV. The CDR3 region is CASSQSGLLKTQYF. The CDR3 region has the DNA TGTGCCAGCAGCCAATCGGGACTGTTAAAGACCCAGTACTTC.

This chain uses TRBV28 with TRBJ2-4, with D unclear. Germline V gene sequence: CDR1 MDHEN, CDR2 SYDVKM. The CDR3 extends over 11 amino acids. Trimming cost V 6 bases and J 8 bases, with 8 bases left between them. The DNA for the CDR3 is TGTGCCAGCAGGACAAGAGACATTCAGTACTTC. This encodes CASRTRDIQYF.

V is TRBV29-1 and J is TRBJ1-2; D call uncertain. This CDR3 region has 12 residues. Germline-derived CDR1 and CDR2 are SQVTM and ANQGSEA. Trimming took off 7 bases at V and 8 bases at J, with 17 bases between the two ends. The CDR3: CSAQSGFIGYTF. CDR3 nucleotides: TGCAGCGCCCAATCTGGGTTTATCGGCTACACCTTC.

The chain carries TRBV20-1 and TRBJ2-1; a weak D match, TRBD1 (5 bases). Trimming stripped 7 bases from V and 5 bases from J, with 9 bases between. This CDR3 is built from 11 residues. Germline CDR1 and CDR2: DFQATT and SNEGSKA (reference sequence). CDR3 in amino acids: CSVWGNNEQFF. CDR3 DNA sequence: TGCAGTGTCTGGGGCAACAATGAGCAGTTCTTC.

The chain is built from TRBV7-9 and TRBJ1-2; D might be TRBD1 (6 bases). Germline V gene sequence: CDR1 SEHNR, CDR2 FQNEAQ (reference sequence). The CDR3 runs to 17 residues. V gave up 1 base and J gave up 6 bases, with 21 bases separating them. CDR3 amino acids: CASSLVPGTPLGDGYTF. Written as DNA, the CDR3 is TGTGCCAGCAGCTTAGTGCCTGGGACACCCCTAGGGGATGGCTACACCTTC. Complete variable domain (other parts from reference TRBV7-9 and TRBJ1-2): DTGVSQNPRHKITKRGQNVTFRCDPISEHNRLYWYRQTLGQGPEFLTYFQNEAQLEKSRLLSDRFSAERPKGSFSTLEIQRTEQGDSAMYLCASSLVPGTPLGDGYTFGSGTRLTVV.

V usage is TRBV2 and J usage is TRBJ2-4; 10 positions agree with TRBD2. This CDR3 has 15 residues. Trimming took 1 base from V and 8 from J; bases not matched to a gene: 5. CDR1 and CDR2 from the germline V gene are SNHLY and FYNNEI. The CDR3 reads CASSEDQGLADIQYF. The CDR3 coding sequence is TGTGCCAGCAGTGAAGATCAAGGACTAGCGGACATTCAGTACTTC. Combining the CDR3 with reference TRBV2 and TRBJ2-4 gives the whole variable domain EPEVTQTPSHQVTQMGQEVILRCVPISNHLYFYWYRQILGQKVEFLVSFYNNEISEKSEIFDDQFSVERPDGSNFTLKIRSTKLEDSAMYFCASSEDQGLADIQYFGAGTRLSVL.